The 17 T cell receptor beta chains reported below all come from one sample, sequenced in a study of blood T cell repertoires in COVID-19. TCRdb's copy holds only in-frame clones and misses some; the assay was immunoSEQ multiplex PCR. Of 250,000 to 350,000 clones in the sample, 70% to 90% were seen once. The sequenced sample was PBMCs or T cells enriched from blood (not recorded which). These TCRs come from a woman between 25 and 40 years old who had recovered from COVID-19.

The gene calls are TRBV5-4 and TRBJ1-2; TRBD1 matches 8 bases. Germline V lookup: CDR1 SGHNT, CDR2 YYREEE (reference sequence). V lost 3 bases, J lost 6 bases, and 7 bases stayed unmatched. The CDR3 is 14 residues long. CDR3 loop: CASSSYRGRDGYTF. The DNA of the CDR3 is TGTGCCAGCAGCTCTTACAGGGGGAGGGATGGCTACACCTTC.

The V gene is TRBV7-9, the J gene TRBJ2-3; TRBD2 matches 12 bases. The V segment lost 4 bases and the J segment 6 bases; nucleotides outside the gene matches: 5. Germline CDR1 reads SEHNR; CDR2 reads FQNEAQ (reference sequence). The CDR3 is 15 residues long. The CDR3 is CASSSSGRAEDTQYF. CDR3 DNA sequence: TGTGCCAGCAGCTCTAGCGGGAGGGCCGAGGATACGCAGTATTTT.

The chain links TRBV5-6 to TRBJ2-1; weak D call: TRBD1 (6 bases). Per the germline V gene, CDR1 is SGHDT and CDR2 is YYEEEE. The CDR3 extends over 18 amino acids. Trimming shortened V by 0 bases and J by 2 bases, and 18 bases separated the two germline ends. Here the CDR3 reads CASSLVMPGESPYNEQFF. The CDR3 nucleotides are TGTGCCAGCAGCTTGGTTATGCCAGGGGAATCGCCCTACAATGAGCAGTTCTTC.

The J gene is TRBJ2-7, the V gene TRBV6-5; weak D call: TRBD1 (5 bases). This CDR3 is built from 14 residues. The ends were cut back, 0 bases at V and 3 bases at J, with 9 bases in the middle. Germline assignment: CDR1 MNHEY and CDR2 SVGAGI. The CDR3 DNA reads as TGTGCCAGCAGTTACTCAGACAGTTACTACGAGCAGTACTTC. Translated: CASSYSDSYYEQYF.

The rearrangement links TRBV5-1 to TRBJ2-1; the D gene is possibly TRBD2 (6 bases). CDR1 SGHRS and CDR2 YFSETQ come from the germline V gene. There are 17 residues in the CDR3. The germline V and J ends were trimmed by 0 bases and 0 bases, with 13 bases remaining between them. CDR3 coding DNA: TGCGCCAGCAGCTTGGCGCTGGGGGGATCCTCCTACAATGAGCAGTTCTTC. This encodes CASSLALGGSSYNEQFF.

Here the CDR3 reads CASSLNFVGGPAGEQYF. Here the CDR3 DNA reads TGTGCCAGCAGCTTAAATTTTGTGGGAGGGCCGGCTGGGGAGCAGTACTTC. This chain connects TRBV7-2 to TRBJ2-7, with 7 bases identical to TRBD2. The CDR3 covers 17 residues. Germline values: CDR1 SGHTA, CDR2 FQGNSA. The J segment lost 7 bases and the V segment lost 2 bases, leaving 17 bases of the junction unmatched.

The rearrangement uses TRBV6-5 and TRBJ2-4; unclear D gene. CDR3 length: 13 residues. V lost 8 bases and J lost 0, with 8 bases in between. Looked up from germline, CDR1 is MNHEY and CDR2 is SVGAGI. The CDR3: CASGLGAKNIQYF. The DNA of the CDR3 is TGTGCCAGCGGGCTGGGAGCCAAAAACATTCAGTACTTC.

The chain joins TRBV6-5 to TRBJ1-5, with a possible D match to TRBD1 (5 bases). The germline V gene encodes CDR1 MNHEY and CDR2 SVGAGI. CDR3 length: 16 residues. Between the trimmed V and J ends, which lost 4 bases and 4 bases, there was a span of 17 bases. The CDR3: CASSSGSKGSNQPQHF. The CDR3 region has the DNA TGTGCCAGCAGTTCAGGATCAAAGGGGTCGAATCAGCCCCAGCATTTT.

The rearrangement uses TRBV5-4 and TRBJ1-3; maybe TRBD1 (6 bases). Germline V gives CDR1 SGHNT, CDR2 YYREEE (reference sequence). The length of the CDR3 is 17 residues. V was trimmed by 0 bases and J by 2 bases, leaving 15 bases between them. For the CDR3, the DNA is TGTGCCAGCAGCTTGGGGGCAGGGGTCGGACCTGGAAACACCATATATTTT. Protein sequence: CASSLGAGVGPGNTIYF.

This chain joins TRBV28 and TRBJ2-5, with D unclear. Germline V lookup: CDR1 MDHEN, CDR2 SYDVKM. Trimming pared 4 bases from V and 1 base from J, leaving 13 bases between. The CDR3 sequence is 15 residues long. DNA of the CDR3: TGTGCCAGCAGTTATCGTCCTAGTACCCAAGAGACCCAGTACTTC. This gives the protein CASSYRPSTQETQYF.

This clone was counted between two and nine times. The chain combines TRBV25-1 with TRBJ1-1, with no clear D. V lost 3 bases and J lost 10, with 9 bases in between. Germline V gene lookup returns CDR1 MGHDK and CDR2 SYGVNS. The CDR3 covers 11 residues. The CDR3 loop is CASSDGGIAFF. In DNA form, the CDR3 reads TGTGCCAGCAGTGATGGCGGGATAGCTTTCTTT.

This chain uses TRBV28 with TRBJ2-2; D is ambiguous. The germline gives CDR1 MDHEN, CDR2 SYDVKM. Trimming cost V 6 bases and J 4 bases, with 9 bases left between them. The CDR3 extends over 13 amino acids. CDR3 sequence (DNA): TGTGCCAGCAGGCTACAGTTCACCGGGGAGCTGTTTTTT. This gives the protein CASRLQFTGELFF. The variable domain in full, completed from reference TRBV28 and TRBJ2-2, reads DVKVTQSSRYLVKRTGEKVFLECVQDMDHENMFWYRQDPGLGLRLIYFSYDVKMKEKGDIPEGYSVSREKKERFSLILESASTNQTSMYLCASRLQFTGELFFGEGSRLTVL.

This clone appeared once. The chain couples TRBV11-2 to TRBJ2-7, with a possible D match to TRBD1 (6 bases). Germline lookup yields CDR1 SGHAT and CDR2 FQNNGV. This CDR3 has 12 amino acids. Deletions cut 8 bases from V and 9 bases from J, with 17 bases between. The CDR3 nucleotides read TGTGCCAGCTCCCTCAGGGGCTCGGTGCAGTACTTC. Translating gives CASSLRGSVQYF.

The chain joins TRBV30 to TRBJ1-2; D possibly corresponds to TRBD1 (6 bases). The CDR3 covers 12 residues. The V gene's germline CDR1 is GTSNPN and CDR2 SVGIG (reference sequence). Trimming removed 7 bases from V and 12 bases from J, with 21 bases in between. The CDR3 protein is CASRRGTRGDTF. The DNA for the CDR3 is TGTGCCTCCAGGCGGGGGACAAGGGGGGACACCTTC.

The rearrangement joins TRBV7-9 to TRBJ1-5; D call uncertain. Trimming cost V 1 base and J 12 bases, with 13 bases left between them. The CDR3 spans 13 residues. CDR1 is SEHNR and CDR2 is FQNEAQ in the germline V gene (reference sequence). CDR3 amino acids: CASSLGEAGGQHF. As DNA, the CDR3 is TGTGCCAGCAGCTTAGGTGAGGCGGGAGGCCAGCATTTT.

This clone was detected only once. V and J are TRBV30 and TRBJ1-1; a possible D gene is TRBD1 (6 bases). CDR3 size: 18 residues. Trimming stripped 4 bases from V and 4 bases from J, with 28 bases between. CDR1 and CDR2 from the germline V gene are GTSNPN and SVGIG (reference sequence). CDR3 sequence (DNA): TGTGCCTGGACTTGGGGTTGGGGGCAGGGGTTTGGCAGCACTGAAGCTTTCTTT. It translates to CAWTWGWGQGFGSTEAFF.

J is TRBJ1-4 and V is TRBV5-6, with D possibly TRBD1 on 6 matching bases. The V gene lost 0 bases and the J gene lost 7 bases, with 16 bases spanning the gap. This CDR3 contains 16 residues. Germline-derived CDR1 and CDR2 are SGHDT and YYEEEE. The CDR3 loop is CASSLALQGPPEKLFF. CDR3 in DNA: TGTGCCAGCAGCTTGGCGCTACAGGGTCCACCTGAAAAACTGTTTTTT.